The 21 T cell receptor beta chains below all came from one sample that was sequenced in a study of OX40 agonist ivuxolimab in advanced cancers. Sequencing used immunoSEQ multiplex PCR; TCRdb keeps in-frame clones, though not all of them. The table records over 40,000 clones, 87% of them present only once. The source material was CD4+ or CD8+ T cells sorted from blood, sampled in a trial of the OX40 agonist ivuxolimab. The receptor source for this set is an adult with an advanced solid tumor such as melanoma, head and neck, liver or kidney cancer.

The chain links TRBV6-5 to TRBJ1-1, with D uncertain. CDR3 length: 15 residues. V lost 0 bases to trimming and J lost 0 bases, with 8 bases between them. The germline CDR1 and CDR2 sequences are MNHEY and SVGAGI. In nucleotides, the CDR3 is TGTGCCAGCAGTTACTCGAGGTGGATGAACACTGAAGCTTTCTTT. It specifies CASSYSRWMNTEAFF.

CDR3 nucleotides: TGCGCCAGCACCGGGACACAACAAGAGACCCAGTACTTC. Its protein is CASTGTQQETQYF. The rearrangement links TRBV5-1 to TRBJ2-5, with D maybe TRBD1 (6 bases). The CDR3 is made up of 13 amino acids. Trimming shortened V by 6 bases and J by 2 bases, and 11 bases separated the two germline ends. CDR1 and CDR2 from the germline V gene are SGHRS and YFSETQ.

This chain connects TRBV28 to TRBJ1-3; D gene uncertain. V lost 7 bases and J 4 bases, leaving 11 bases between the germline ends. Germline V gene sequence: CDR1 MDHEN, CDR2 SYDVKM. This CDR3 contains 13 residues. The CDR3 reads CASTPPSGNTIYF. The CDR3 nucleotides read TGTGCCAGCACCCCGCCTTCCGGAAACACCATATATTTT.

This chain joins TRBV6-5 and TRBJ2-7, with 7 positions matching TRBD1. Unmatched junction bases numbered 11, after V lost 6 bases and J lost 6 bases. This CDR3 contains 14 residues. The germline CDR1 and CDR2 sequences are MNHEY and SVGAGI. CDR3 sequence reads: CASSHRQGAGEQYF. The DNA of the CDR3 is TGTGCCAGCAGCCACCGACAGGGTGCGGGCGAGCAGTACTTC.

This chain uses TRBV9 with TRBJ1-4; 7 positions agree with TRBD1. CDR1 SGDLS and CDR2 YYNGEE come from the germline V gene. CDR3 size: 14 residues. V dropped 3 bases and J dropped 8; count of bases not matched to a gene: 7. The chain's CDR3 is CASSARGTAEKLFF. The CDR3, as DNA: TGTGCCAGCAGCGCCCGTGGGACAGCGGAAAAACTGTTTTTT.

The chain couples TRBV19 to TRBJ2-1; D gene uncertain. Trimming took off 4 bases at V and 2 bases at J, with 9 bases between the two ends. Germline V gene data show CDR1 as LNHDA and CDR2 as SQIVND (reference sequence). The CDR3 consists of 14 residues. The CDR3 region has the DNA TGTGCCAGTAGTACCTCGCCCGCCTACAATGAGCAGTTCTTC. Its translation is CASSTSPAYNEQFF.

This chain uses TRBV5-6 with TRBJ1-4; no reliable D call. CDR3 length: 14 amino acids. Germline CDR1 and CDR2: SGHDT and YYEEEE. V gave up 4 bases and J gave up 2 bases, with 9 bases separating them. CDR3: CASSRSFTNEKLFF. The CDR3 DNA reads TGTGCCAGCAGCCGGTCCTTCACTAATGAAAAACTGTTTTTT.

The chain recombines TRBV30 with TRBJ1-4; TRBD1 agrees at 8 bases. The CDR3 length is 16 residues. The J segment lost 3 bases and the V segment lost 2 bases, leaving 8 bases of the junction unmatched. Per germline, CDR1 GTSNPN and CDR2 SVGIG (reference sequence). DNA for the CDR3: TGTGCCTGGAGTAGGGGACAGGCTCCTTCTAATGAAAAACTGTTTTTT. This gives the protein CAWSRGQAPSNEKLFF.

This chain links TRBV4-3 with TRBJ1-2, with D unresolved. The CDR3 has 13 amino acids. V was cut by 1 base and J by 7 bases, with 10 bases left in between. Per germline, CDR1 LGHNA and CDR2 YSLEER. The CDR3 coding sequence is TGCGCCAGCAGCCAAGGAGGAAAGAGTGGCTACACCTTC. Amino acids: CASSQGGKSGYTF.

The J gene is TRBJ1-4, the V gene TRBV19; 7 nucleotides line up with TRBD1. Per germline, CDR1 LNHDA and CDR2 SQIVND (reference sequence). V lost 9 bases, J lost 0 bases, and 10 bases stayed unmatched. This CDR3 has 16 residues. The CDR3 reads CASGDSSTSTNEKLFF. The CDR3 nucleotides read TGTGCCAGCGGGGACAGCTCCACGTCAACTAATGAAAAACTGTTTTTT.

The CDR3 DNA is TGTGCCAGTAGCCCGAGGGGGAATATGTTCGCTGAAGCTTTCTTT. Its translation: CASSPRGNMFAEAFF. This chain uses TRBV19 with TRBJ1-1, with D tentatively TRBD1 (6 bases). From germline, CDR1 is LNHDA and CDR2 SQIVND (reference sequence). The ends were cut back, 6 bases at V and 6 bases at J, with 20 bases in the middle. The CDR3 has 15 amino acids.

This sequence joins TRBV30 and TRBJ2-7; D uncertain. Germline CDR1 is GTSNPN and CDR2 is SVGIG (reference sequence). Trimming took 1 base from V and 12 from J, leaving 19 bases between them. The CDR3 is 13 amino acids. CDR3 DNA: TGTGCCTGGAGTGCCCTAGACGGACCGTTAGGGTACTTC. It yields the protein CAWSALDGPLGYF.

V gene TRBV15 combines with J gene TRBJ1-1; D not certain. The CDR3 runs 15 residues. V lost 1 base and J lost 1, with 10 bases in between. CDR1 and CDR2 (germline): LNHNV, YYDKDF (reference sequence). CDR3 region: CATSRGRTTNTEAFF. In DNA, the CDR3 is TGTGCCACCAGCAGAGGGCGCACTACGAACACTGAAGCTTTCTTT.

The chain joins TRBV11-3 to TRBJ2-1; 14 bases match TRBD2. Germline CDR1 reads SGHNT; CDR2 reads YENEEA. There are 16 residues in the CDR3. V shed 5 bases and J 8 bases; nucleotides not matched to a gene: 8. As DNA, the CDR3 is TGTGCCAGCAGCACCGGGACTAGCGGGAGTGTGGATGAGCAGTTCTTC. The encoded protein is CASSTGTSGSVDEQFF.

The CDR3 sequence is CASRSDAYQPQHF. In DNA, the CDR3 is TGTGCCAGCAGGTCGGATGCTTATCAGCCCCAGCATTTT. The genes are TRBV7-2 and TRBJ1-5; D is uncertain. Trimming took off 6 bases at V and 5 bases at J, with 11 bases between the two ends. Germline CDR1 SGHTA, CDR2 FQGNSA. CDR3 length: 13 amino acids.

The chain uses TRBV5-6 and TRBJ2-3, with no clear D. This CDR3 spans 14 amino acids. V lost 4 bases and J lost 2, with 11 bases in between. The V gene's germline CDR1 is SGHDT and CDR2 YYEEEE. The CDR3 sequence: CASSLTDPTDTQYF. CDR3 coding DNA: TGTGCCAGCAGCCTGACGGACCCCACAGATACGCAGTATTTT.

This clone has a single count. The chain uses TRBV5-6 and TRBJ2-7, with 8 bases fitting TRBD2. The CDR3 spans 15 residues. V lost 5 bases to trimming and J lost 1 base; unmatched junction nucleotides: 8. Germline V gives CDR1 SGHDT, CDR2 YYEEEE. This chain's CDR3 is CASSLSGSGSYEQYF. CDR3 bases: TGTGCCAGCAGTTTGAGCGGGAGCGGGTCCTACGAGCAGTACTTC.

The rearrangement joins TRBV9 to TRBJ2-1; 8 bases fit TRBD2. Germline V gene lookup returns CDR1 SGDLS and CDR2 YYNGEE. The CDR3 is made up of 15 amino acids. Trimming cost V 2 bases and J 6 bases; bases outside gene matches: 7. This CDR3 reads CASSVILAGLNEQFF. CDR3 sequence (DNA): TGTGCCAGCAGCGTTATCCTAGCGGGCCTCAATGAGCAGTTCTTC. Variable domain in full (rest from reference TRBV9 and TRBJ2-1): DSGVTQTPKHLITATGQRVTLRCSPRSGDLSVYWYQQSLDQGLQFLIQYYNGEERAKGNILERFSAQQFPDLHSELNLSSLELGDSALYFCASSVILAGLNEQFFGPGTRLTVL.

The chain employs TRBV10-3 and TRBJ1-2, with unresolved D. CDR3 length equals 11 residues. Germline lookup yields CDR1 ENHRY and CDR2 SYGVKD. V was trimmed by 6 bases and J by 4 bases, leaving 6 bases between them. The CDR3 reads CAISKSYGYTF. The CDR3 DNA is TGTGCCATCAGCAAGAGCTATGGCTACACCTTC.

The chain joins TRBV6-5 to TRBJ2-7; TRBD1 aligns across 7 bases. V was clipped by 5 bases and J by 1 base; unmatched bases: 8. The CDR3 runs to 15 residues. Per the germline V gene, CDR1 is MNHEY and CDR2 is SVGAGI. The CDR3 protein is CASSVNRDRSYEQYF. The CDR3 nucleotides are TGTGCCAGCAGTGTTAACCGGGACAGATCCTACGAGCAGTACTTC.

The chain employs TRBV29-1 and TRBJ2-1; maybe TRBD1 (6 bases). V was shortened by 6 bases and J by 0 bases, with 12 bases between the two germline ends. Germline CDR1 reads SQVTM; CDR2 reads ANQGSEA. The CDR3 spans 14 residues. CDR3 DNA sequence: TGCAGCGTCTACACAGGGCTCTCCTACAATGAGCAGTTCTTC. This codes for CSVYTGLSYNEQFF.